The sequence of this T cell receptor beta chain was determined in a study of cytomegalovirus exposure and HLA in healthy donors. CDR1 is SGDLS and CDR2 is YYNGEE in the germline V gene. With 0 bases removed from V and 5 bases from J, the gap between germline ends came to 14 bases. CDR3 length equals 16 residues. Researchers ran the PCR with 60 Vbeta and 13 Jbeta primers. Methods used by the authors: Roughly 10 million shared chains were among some 75 million unique TCR beta chains counted in a later analysis. TCRdb keeps only in-frame clones here, not all; method: immunoSEQ multiplex PCR. The D gene and trimming were derived from the DNA, and the V and J assignments and clone size from that table. The sample consists of approximately 120,000 clones, roughly three quarters of them appearing once. Broader study findings: Earlier findings revealed that most TCR beta V segments proved productive either about 90% or about 30% of the time. Later analysis suggested most CMV-associated TCR beta chains were HLA-restricted.

To note about this clone: No antigen is known for it.

The sequenced sample consisted of PBMCs. This chain connects TRBV9 to TRBJ2-2; a possible D gene is TRBD2 (6 bases). The TCR comes from a woman in her 50s in good health and CMV-seropositive. The CDR3 reads CASSVGLREDTGELFF. The DNA of the CDR3 is TGTGCCAGCAGCGTAGGTCTCAGGGAGGATACCGGGGAGCTGTTTTTT.